The 21 T cell receptor beta chains presented below share a single source sample, sequenced in a study of graft-versus-host responses after intestinal transplantation. This table comes from immunoSEQ multiplex PCR, and its TCRdb copy is limited to in-frame clones, with some not included. This sample has around 55,000 clones; roughly 90% occur once, and the top ten carry 0.55% to 0.8%. No antigens are known for them. Sample: unstimulated CD4+ T cells sorted from spleen or lymph node cells, taken before transplant. Receptor source: a human donor who was the organ donor for an intestinal transplant.

This chain connects TRBV28 to TRBJ2-1; maybe TRBD1 (7 bases). V dropped 6 bases and J dropped 8 bases, with 17 bases sitting between them. This CDR3 has 14 residues. Germline CDR1 and CDR2: MDHEN and SYDVKM. CDR3 region: CASSAFDRDYEQFF. CDR3 sequence (DNA): TGTGCCAGCAGCGCCTTCGACAGGGACTATGAGCAGTTCTTC.

Details on this clone: Distinct nucleotide sequences in the sample also encode this CDR3. The rearrangement uses TRBV11-2 and TRBJ1-2; D perhaps matches TRBD1 (5 bases). Trimming shortened V by 5 bases and J by 4 bases, and 14 bases separated the two germline ends. The CDR3 extends over 14 amino acids. Looked up from germline, CDR1 is SGHAT and CDR2 is FQNNGV. CDR3 protein: CASSGAPTIYGYTF. CDR3 coding DNA: TGTGCCAGCAGCGGGGCCCCCACTATCTATGGCTACACCTTC.

The V call is TRBV19, the J call TRBJ1-1, with a weak D call TRBD1 (6 bases). Trimming cost V 0 bases and J 10 bases, with 18 bases left between them. The CDR3 covers 15 residues. The germline gives CDR1 LNHDA, CDR2 SQIVND (reference sequence). Here the CDR3 DNA reads TGTGCCAGTAGTATAGATGAAACAGGGCGGGGGGGAGCTTTCTTT. This codes for CASSIDETGRGGAFF.

The chain recombines TRBV27 with TRBJ1-4, with a tentative D call TRBD1 (6 bases). V was pared by 8 bases and J by 0 bases, with 25 bases between. Germline CDR1 reads MNHEY; CDR2 reads SMNVEV (reference sequence). The CDR3 runs 19 residues. This CDR3 is CASSYRDSEPLATNEKLFF. The CDR3 DNA reads TGTGCCAGCTCATACAGGGATTCTGAACCCCTTGCAACTAATGAAAAACTGTTTTTT.

The sample holds a few counts of this clone. V gene TRBV6-1 combines with J gene TRBJ2-2; 10 bases line up with TRBD1. The CDR3 sequence is 14 residues long. Germline V CDR1 and CDR2: MNHNS, SASEGT. Trimming cost V 7 bases and J 4 bases; bases outside gene matches: 3. CDR3 region: CASNRDRGTGELFF. CDR3 DNA: TGTGCCAGCAACCGGGACAGGGGCACCGGGGAGCTGTTTTTT.

This sequence joins TRBV7-6 and TRBJ2-1; D perhaps matches TRBD1 (5 bases). The CDR3 covers 16 residues. The V end lost 4 bases, the J end lost 2 bases, and 15 bases lay between the germline ends. The germline V gene has CDR1 SGHVS and CDR2 FNYEAQ. CDR3 in DNA: TGTGCCAGCAGCTCCCCGCAGGGTCCAGCCTACAATGAGCAGTTCTTC. Translation gives CASSSPQGPAYNEQFF.

The J gene is TRBJ2-1, the V gene TRBV5-1; a possible D gene is TRBD2 (8 bases). The ends were cut back, 3 bases at V and 2 bases at J, with 15 bases in the middle. From germline, CDR1 is SGHRS and CDR2 YFSETQ. This CDR3 contains 16 residues. The CDR3 DNA reads as TGCGCCAGCAGCTCCAGGGGGACTAGTACCTACAATGAGCAGTTCTTC. It encodes CASSSRGTSTYNEQFF.

This sequence joins TRBV7-9 and TRBJ2-7; TRBD1 matches 9 bases. The ends lost 5 bases at V and 0 bases at J; junction bases unmatched: 5. Germline V CDR1 and CDR2: SEHNR, FQNEAQ (reference sequence). This CDR3 region has 15 residues. CDR3 sequence reads: CASSGKGQGSYEQYF. CDR3 nucleotide sequence: TGTGCCAGCAGCGGAAAGGGACAGGGCTCCTACGAGCAGTACTTC.

This chain links TRBV7-6 with TRBJ1-2; D is ambiguous. V gave up 5 bases and J gave up 8 bases, with 30 bases separating them. Germline CDR1 is SGHVS and CDR2 is FNYEAQ. The CDR3 is made up of 18 amino acids. The CDR3 coding sequence is TGTGCCAGCAGCCACCACCTCAATTCCGGGGTGCAGTCTTTAGGCTACACCTTC. As protein: CASSHHLNSGVQSLGYTF.

The V call is TRBV14, the J call TRBJ2-6; D gene ambiguous. The CDR3 is 15 amino acids. V lost 2 bases to trimming and J lost 2 bases, with 7 bases between them. In germline, CDR1 is SGHDN, CDR2 FVKESK. CDR3 loop: CASSQSSPGANVLTF. The CDR3 DNA is TGTGCCAGCAGCCAATCAAGCCCTGGGGCCAACGTCCTGACTTTC.

V is TRBV7-8 and J is TRBJ2-7; 11 positions match TRBD2. The CDR3 covers 18 residues. V lost 1 base to trimming and J lost 3 bases; unmatched junction nucleotides: 11. The germline V gene has CDR1 SGHVS and CDR2 FQNEAQ. CDR3 nucleotides: TGTGCCAGCAGCTTAGGCCCTTGGACTAGCGGGCCGATCTACGAGCAGTACTTC. Its protein product is CASSLGPWTSGPIYEQYF.

This rearrangement joins TRBV9 to TRBJ2-2; possible D gene TRBD2, 7 bases. This CDR3 has 15 residues. V was shortened by 3 bases and J by 6 bases, with 15 bases between the two germline ends. Per germline, CDR1 SGDLS and CDR2 YYNGEE. CDR3 residues: CASSERGGVPGELFF. The CDR3 nucleotides read TGTGCCAGCAGCGAGAGAGGGGGGGTGCCCGGGGAGCTGTTTTTT.

A note on this clone: In the same sample, other DNA sequences code for this CDR3. This rearrangement joins TRBV4-2 to TRBJ2-3; TRBD2 aligns across 14 bases. The CDR3 extends over 17 amino acids. V was clipped by 0 bases and J by 3 bases; unmatched bases: 2. Germline V gene lookup returns CDR1 LGHNA and CDR2 YNFKEQ. The CDR3 loop reads CASSQETSGRGTDTQYF. The DNA for the CDR3 is TGTGCCAGCAGCCAAGAGACTAGCGGGAGGGGTACAGATACGCAGTATTTT.

Here the CDR3 DNA reads TGTGCCAGCAGTGAATCCCCCGGACTAGCGGGCAGGGGGCAGTTCTTC. It codes for CASSESPGLAGRGQFF. The V gene is TRBV6-1, the J gene TRBJ2-1, with 11 positions matching TRBD2. V lost 2 bases and J lost 12; bases outside the gene matches: 12. The CDR3 covers 16 residues. Germline CDR1 MNHNS, CDR2 SASEGT.

This clone was seen just once. The chain joins TRBV5-1 to TRBJ2-3, with D maybe TRBD2 (6 bases). V was trimmed by 9 bases and J by 1 base, leaving 21 bases between them. The CDR3 runs to 16 residues. The germline CDR1 and CDR2 sequences are SGHRS and YFSETQ. CDR3 in DNA: TGCGCCAAGTTCCACAGAAGCGGGTACCGCACAGATACGCAGTATTTT. Its translation: CAKFHRSGYRTDTQYF.

This chain uses TRBV7-2 with TRBJ2-1; D gene unclear. V was clipped by 2 bases and J by 7 bases, with 9 bases between them. Germline V lookup: CDR1 SGHTA, CDR2 FQGNSA. This CDR3 comprises 13 residues. For the CDR3, the DNA is TGTGCCAGCAGCTTATTTCTCCTTAATGAGCAGTTCTTC. Its protein is CASSLFLLNEQFF.

The chain joins TRBV27 to TRBJ1-5; 7 positions agree with TRBD1. With 6 bases clipped from V and 1 base from J, the junction kept 6 bases outside the gene matches. The CDR3 is 15 amino acids. Germline CDR1 MNHEY, CDR2 SMNVEV (reference sequence). This CDR3 reads CASRPDRVSNQPQHF. DNA for the CDR3: TGTGCCAGCAGACCAGACAGGGTAAGCAATCAGCCCCAGCATTTT.

The chain recombines TRBV5-4 with TRBJ2-3; 8 bases agree with TRBD2. V trimming: 0 bases; J trimming: 2 bases; junction bases outside the gene matches: 2. In germline, CDR1 is SGHNT, CDR2 YYREEE (reference sequence). The CDR3 has 15 amino acids. The CDR3 spells CASSLAGGLTDTQYF. The CDR3 DNA is TGTGCCAGCAGCTTGGCGGGAGGGCTCACAGATACGCAGTATTTT.

The chain couples TRBV9 to TRBJ2-5; D ambiguous. There are 14 residues in the CDR3. Germline-derived CDR1 and CDR2 are SGDLS and YYNGEE. Trimming removed 0 bases from V and 1 base from J, with 7 bases in between. CDR3 loop: CASSVGALQETQYF. Written as DNA, the CDR3 is TGTGCCAGCAGCGTAGGGGCTCTCCAAGAGACCCAGTACTTC.

The rearrangement joins TRBV27 to TRBJ2-7, with 9 bases that match TRBD1. The ends lost 2 bases at V and 5 bases at J; junction bases unmatched: 7. This CDR3 has 15 amino acids. Germline V gene data show CDR1 as MNHEY and CDR2 as SMNVEV (reference sequence). The CDR3 region is CASSLRGTGFNEQYF. CDR3 bases: TGTGCCAGCAGTTTACGGGGGACAGGGTTTAACGAGCAGTACTTC.

This clone was observed once. This sequence joins TRBV9 and TRBJ2-1, with 13 bases identical to TRBD2. The CDR3 sequence is 16 residues long. J gave up 7 bases and V 0 bases, and 4 bases lay outside the gene matches. CDR1 and CDR2 from the germline V gene are SGDLS and YYNGEE. CDR3 sequence: CASSVVGTSGMNEQFF. The CDR3 coding sequence is TGTGCCAGCAGCGTAGTTGGGACTAGCGGGATGAATGAGCAGTTCTTC.